This TCR beta chain is from a study of cytomegalovirus exposure and HLA in healthy donors. About the study: An earlier analysis identified 110 million or so unique TCR beta sequences in 150 million to 200 million T cells. Study results and limitations: Looking again later, the authors saw that most CMV-associated TCR beta chains seemed HLA-restricted. Some public TCRs appeared in many individuals, while most sequences were rare. Overall, under 200 TCR beta chains were annotated as cytomegalovirus-associated.

About this clone itself: The antigen remains undetermined.

This PCR relied on a set of 60 Vbeta primers and 13 Jbeta primers. Repertoires were generated with immunoSEQ multiplex PCR, while TCRdb's copy carries only in-frame clones and drops some. The sample records over 100,000 clones, 65% to 75% being singletons. The length of the CDR3 is 15 residues. J was trimmed by 4 bases and V by 4 bases; bases with no gene match: 5. Germline lookup yields CDR1 SNHLY and CDR2 FYNNEI. V gene TRBV2 combines with J gene TRBJ2-2; 8 bases match TRBD1. The sample comprised PBMCs. This receptor was identified in a man aged 25-45 years in good health and CMV-seropositive. Here the CDR3 DNA reads TGTGCCAGCAGTGTTGGGCAGGGGGCCACCGGGGAGCTGTTTTTT. It codes for CASSVGQGATGELFF.